The 24 T cell receptor beta chains below come from one sample, sequenced in a study of blood T cell repertoires in COVID-19. Sequenced by immunoSEQ multiplex PCR; TCRdb stores in-frame clones only, minus some. The repertoire includes around 160,000 clones, approximately 93% of them detected once, and just under 2% sits in the top ten. Sequencing was carried out using peripheral blood. Source of these receptors: a woman aged 60-70 years with COVID-19, enrolled during active disease.

The chain is built from TRBV6-2 or TRBV6-3 and TRBJ1-2; no definite D call. CDR3 length: 13 residues. The germline V gene has CDR1 MNHEY and CDR2 SVGEGT. V lost 5 bases to trimming and J lost 0 bases, with 7 bases between them. The CDR3 region has the DNA TGTGCCAGCAGTCGGACTTCTAACTATGGCTACACCTTC. Amino acids: CASSRTSNYGYTF.

CDR3 DNA: TGCAGCGTCCGCCGGGACAGGGCAACAGATACGCAGTATTTT. As protein: CSVRRDRATDTQYF. This chain joins TRBV29-1 and TRBJ2-3, with TRBD1 matching over 9 bases. The CDR3 has 14 amino acids. CDR1 is SQVTM, CDR2 ANQGSEA, per germline. J gave up 3 bases and V 6 bases, and 7 bases lay outside the gene matches.

The chain links TRBV5-5 to TRBJ2-5, with 9 bases fitting TRBD1. CDR1 SGHKS and CDR2 YYEKEE come from the germline V gene (reference sequence). The J segment lost 10 bases and the V segment lost 0 bases, leaving 4 bases of the junction unmatched. The CDR3 is 13 amino acids. The CDR3, as DNA: TGTGCCAGCAGCTTGGGACAGGGGGGGATCCAGTACTTC. Its translation is CASSLGQGGIQYF.

The rearrangement links TRBV18 to TRBJ1-2, with TRBD1 matching over 7 bases. CDR1 and CDR2 from the germline V gene are KGHSH and LQKENI. The V segment lost 2 bases and the J segment 5 bases; nucleotides outside the gene matches: 8. The CDR3 has 15 amino acids. The CDR3 spells CASSPTAGTAYGYTF. The CDR3 DNA follows: TGTGCCAGCTCACCAACCGCCGGGACAGCGTATGGCTACACCTTC.

The V gene is TRBV18, the J gene TRBJ1-5; no firm D call. V gave up 1 base and J gave up 2 bases, with 12 bases separating them. This CDR3 is 16 amino acids long. Per germline, CDR1 KGHSH and CDR2 LQKENI. CDR3: CASSPQREMGNQPQHF. The CDR3 nucleotides are TGTGCCAGCTCACCACAGAGGGAAATGGGCAATCAGCCCCAGCATTTT.

The chain carries TRBV25-1 and TRBJ1-2; no definite D call. V was shortened by 3 bases and J by 1 base, with 9 bases between the two germline ends. The length of the CDR3 is 14 residues. Germline CDR1 and CDR2: MGHDK and SYGVNS. The CDR3 DNA reads TGTGCCAGCAGTGAGAACACCGTTAACTATGGCTACACCTTC. It codes for CASSENTVNYGYTF.

The chain couples TRBV19 to TRBJ1-1; perhaps TRBD1 as D (6 bases). Trimming took off 6 bases at V and 6 bases at J, with 17 bases between the two ends. CDR3 length: 14 residues. Germline CDR1 LNHDA, CDR2 SQIVND (reference sequence). The CDR3 spells CASRVQGSAAEAFF. The CDR3, as DNA: TGTGCCAGTAGAGTACAGGGTTCCGCCGCTGAAGCTTTCTTT.

CDR3 in DNA: TGTGCCAGCAGCCCGAACAGGGACGAGCAGTACTTC. Protein: CASSPNRDEQYF. This chain links TRBV9 with TRBJ2-7, with D maybe TRBD1 (6 bases). This CDR3 has 12 amino acids. V lost 4 bases, J lost 5 bases, and 10 bases lay in between. CDR1 is SGDLS, CDR2 YYNGEE, per germline.

The sample holds a few counts of this clone. J is TRBJ2-7 and V is TRBV11-2, with 7 bases lining up with TRBD1. V trimming: 5 bases; J trimming: 6 bases; junction bases outside the gene matches: 7. The germline CDR1 and CDR2 sequences are SGHAT and FQNNGV. The CDR3 is 13 amino acids. The CDR3: CASSTRQGSEQYF. Here the CDR3 DNA reads TGTGCCAGCAGCACAAGACAGGGTAGCGAGCAGTACTTC.

CDR3 residues: CASSLEDSSYEQYF. The CDR3 coding sequence is TGTGCCAGCAGCTTAGAAGACAGCTCCTACGAGCAGTACTTC. The V and J genes are TRBV7-8 and TRBJ2-7; tentative D call: TRBD1 (5 bases). Trimming left V 1 base short and J 0 bases short, with 7 bases between. The CDR3 is 14 amino acids. Germline CDR1 SGHVS, CDR2 FQNEAQ.

This clone was observed a single time. The chain links TRBV9 to TRBJ2-7; 9 nucleotides align to TRBD1. Germline trimming cut 2 bases from V and 5 bases from J; bases unmatched to any gene: 11. Germline V gives CDR1 SGDLS, CDR2 YYNGEE. The CDR3 consists of 16 residues. CDR3 sequence reads: CASSVKGWDRDDEQYF. The CDR3 coding sequence is TGTGCCAGCAGCGTTAAAGGCTGGGACAGGGACGACGAGCAGTACTTC.

This clone was seen more than once but under ten times. The V gene is TRBV4-1, the J gene TRBJ2-7; 9 bases map to TRBD1. This CDR3 has 15 residues. Germline V gene data show CDR1 as MGHRA and CDR2 as YSYEKL. V shed 3 bases, J shed 6 bases, and the junction held 9 bases outside the gene matches. The chain's CDR3 is CASSHLGQGASEQYF. The CDR3 DNA follows: TGCGCCAGCAGCCATTTGGGACAGGGCGCTAGCGAGCAGTACTTC.

The chain links TRBV5-4 to TRBJ1-3; tentative D call: TRBD1 (6 bases). The germline V gene has CDR1 SGHNT and CDR2 YYREEE (reference sequence). The CDR3 consists of 15 residues. Trimming took 4 bases from V and 2 from J, leaving 13 bases between them. CDR3: CASSRDTGTGNTIYF. The CDR3 DNA sequence: TGTGCCAGCAGCCGGGACACGGGCACTGGAAACACCATATATTTT.

The chain is built from TRBV5-1 and TRBJ1-6, with D tentatively TRBD1 (6 bases). The CDR3 is 17 residues long. Trimming left V 0 bases short and J 5 bases short, with 15 bases between. Germline V CDR1 and CDR2: SGHRS, YFSETQ. The CDR3 region is CASSLGPRAGDNSPLHF. The CDR3 DNA reads TGCGCCAGCAGCTTGGGCCCGAGGGCAGGGGATAATTCACCCCTCCACTTT.

J is TRBJ1-1 and V is TRBV2, with 7 bases aligning to TRBD1. Looked up from germline, CDR1 is SNHLY and CDR2 is FYNNEI. The CDR3 loop spans 13 amino acids. J was trimmed by 1 base and V by 7 bases; bases with no gene match: 3. CDR3 sequence (DNA): TGTGCCAGCAAGGGACAGACGAACACTGAAGCTTTCTTT. It yields the protein CASKGQTNTEAFF.

The J gene is TRBJ1-2, the V gene TRBV19; 8 positions agree with TRBD1. There are 13 residues in the CDR3. The trim removed 6 bases at V and 4 bases at J, leaving 4 bases unmatched. The germline V gene has CDR1 LNHDA and CDR2 SQIVND (reference sequence). The CDR3 sequence is CASSLGQVYGYTF. DNA of the CDR3: TGTGCCAGTAGCTTGGGACAGGTCTATGGCTACACCTTC.

This clone has only one observation. The rearrangement links TRBV5-6 to TRBJ1-2; no firm D call. V was clipped by 0 bases and J by 4 bases, with 10 bases between them. CDR1 SGHDT and CDR2 YYEEEE come from the germline V gene. The CDR3 totals 14 residues. CDR3 residues: CASSLVRGLYGYTF. The CDR3 DNA reads as TGTGCCAGCAGCTTGGTTCGCGGCCTCTATGGCTACACCTTC.

V gene TRBV27 combines with J gene TRBJ2-2; 8 nucleotides match TRBD1. V was pared by 5 bases and J by 2 bases, with 7 bases of the junction left unmatched. Germline CDR1 is MNHEY and CDR2 is SMNVEV (reference sequence). The CDR3 runs 16 residues. Here the CDR3 DNA reads TGTGCCAGCAGTGTCCCCGGACAGGGTAACACCGGGGAGCTGTTTTTT. It specifies CASSVPGQGNTGELFF.

V is TRBV3-1 (or the pseudogene TRBV3-2) and J is TRBJ2-1; a possible D gene is TRBD1 (6 bases). V lost 7 bases and J 2 bases, leaving 15 bases between the germline ends. Germline values: CDR1 LGHDT, CDR2 YNNKEL (reference sequence). The CDR3 totals 15 residues. The CDR3 nucleotides are TGTGCCAGCACCCCCACAGGGAATCCCTACAATGAGCAGTTCTTC. Translated, it gives CASTPTGNPYNEQFF.

The V and J genes are TRBV19 and TRBJ2-7; no clear D gene. CDR1 is LNHDA and CDR2 is SQIVND in the germline V gene (reference sequence). This CDR3 spans 14 amino acids. The V end lost 1 base, the J end lost 2 bases, and 9 bases lay between the germline ends. The CDR3 region is CASSIVAGPYEQYF. The CDR3 DNA reads as TGTGCCAGTAGTATAGTCGCCGGTCCCTACGAGCAGTACTTC.

The chain is built from TRBV5-4 and TRBJ2-3; TRBD2 agrees at 8 bases. V gave up 2 bases and J gave up 1 base; unmatched junction bases: 6. This CDR3 region has 16 residues. Looked up from germline, CDR1 is SGHNT and CDR2 is YYREEE (reference sequence). CDR3 sequence: CASSLAGEGGTDTQYF. The CDR3 DNA sequence: TGTGCCAGCAGCTTAGCGGGGGAGGGGGGCACAGATACGCAGTATTTT.

This chain connects TRBV6-4 to TRBJ2-1; 9 nucleotides agree with TRBD1. The CDR3 length is 15 residues. Germline values: CDR1 MRHNA, CDR2 SNTAGT. The junction had 7 bases not matched to a gene; V was cut back by 3 bases and J by 7 bases. The CDR3 DNA sequence: TGTGCCAGCAGTGAATGGGGACAGGGTGAGAATGAGCAGTTCTTC. It translates to CASSEWGQGENEQFF.

The chain's CDR3 is CASSSDSSNTEAFF. The CDR3 DNA sequence: TGTGCCAGCAGTTCGGACAGTAGTAACACTGAAGCTTTCTTT. The chain is built from TRBV25-1 and TRBJ1-1; D is possibly TRBD1 (6 bases). The germline CDR1 and CDR2 sequences are MGHDK and SYGVNS. The CDR3 runs to 14 residues. The ends were cut back, 5 bases at V and 2 bases at J, with 12 bases in the middle.

The chain recombines TRBV19 with TRBJ2-7; D possibly corresponds to TRBD1 (6 bases). The V end lost 9 bases, the J end lost 2 bases, and 26 bases lay between the germline ends. Per germline, CDR1 LNHDA and CDR2 SQIVND (reference sequence). There are 17 residues in the CDR3. CDR3 region: CASHGAGVRNPTYEQYF. CDR3 in DNA: TGTGCCAGCCATGGTGCAGGGGTCCGGAACCCTACCTACGAGCAGTACTTC.